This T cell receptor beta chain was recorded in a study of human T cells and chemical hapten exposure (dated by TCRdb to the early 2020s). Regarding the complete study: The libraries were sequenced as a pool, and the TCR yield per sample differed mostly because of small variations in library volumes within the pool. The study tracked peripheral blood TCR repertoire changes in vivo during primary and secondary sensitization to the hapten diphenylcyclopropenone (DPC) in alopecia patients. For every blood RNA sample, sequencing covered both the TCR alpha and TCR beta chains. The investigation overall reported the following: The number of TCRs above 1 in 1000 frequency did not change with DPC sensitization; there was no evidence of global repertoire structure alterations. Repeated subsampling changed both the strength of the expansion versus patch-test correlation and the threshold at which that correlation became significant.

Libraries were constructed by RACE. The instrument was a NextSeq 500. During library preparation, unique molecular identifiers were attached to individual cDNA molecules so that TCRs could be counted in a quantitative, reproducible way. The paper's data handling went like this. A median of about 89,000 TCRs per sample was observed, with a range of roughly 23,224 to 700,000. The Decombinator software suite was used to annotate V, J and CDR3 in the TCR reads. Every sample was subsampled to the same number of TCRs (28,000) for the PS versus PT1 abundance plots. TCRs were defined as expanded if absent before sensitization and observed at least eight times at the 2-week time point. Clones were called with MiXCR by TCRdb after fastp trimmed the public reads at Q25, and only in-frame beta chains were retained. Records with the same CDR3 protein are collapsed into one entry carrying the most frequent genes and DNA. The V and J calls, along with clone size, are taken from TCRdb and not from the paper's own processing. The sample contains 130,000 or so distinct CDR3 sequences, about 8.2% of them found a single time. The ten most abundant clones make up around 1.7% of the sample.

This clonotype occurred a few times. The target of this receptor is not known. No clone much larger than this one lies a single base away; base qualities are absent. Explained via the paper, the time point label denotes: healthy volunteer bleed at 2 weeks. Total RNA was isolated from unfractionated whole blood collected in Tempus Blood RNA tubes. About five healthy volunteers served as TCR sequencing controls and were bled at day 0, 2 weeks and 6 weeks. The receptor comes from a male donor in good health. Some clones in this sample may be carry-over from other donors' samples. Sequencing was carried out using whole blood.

The DNA sequence is as follows: TGTGCCACCAGCAGAGATCACAGGGAGAAAGATACGCAGTATTTT. This sequence encodes CATSRDHREKDTQYF. In this chain, TRBV15 is recombined with TRBJ2-3, with a weak D call of TRBD1 (6 bases match). From the germline V gene (reference sequence), CDR1 is LNHNV and CDR2 is YYDKDF. The cysteine opens and the phenylalanine closes a CDR3 of 15 amino acids. CDR3 DNA only is kept here, 45 bases in frame from base 1. V drops 0 bases and J drops 5 bases, leaving 12 bases in between.